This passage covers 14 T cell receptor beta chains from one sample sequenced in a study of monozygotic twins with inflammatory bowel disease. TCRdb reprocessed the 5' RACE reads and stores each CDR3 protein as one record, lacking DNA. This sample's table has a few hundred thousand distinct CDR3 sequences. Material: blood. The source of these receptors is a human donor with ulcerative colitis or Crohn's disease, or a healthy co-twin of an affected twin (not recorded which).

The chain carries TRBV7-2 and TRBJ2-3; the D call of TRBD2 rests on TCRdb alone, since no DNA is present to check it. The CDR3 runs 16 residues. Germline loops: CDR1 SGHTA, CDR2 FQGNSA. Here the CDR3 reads CASSLVSGNLPDTQYF.

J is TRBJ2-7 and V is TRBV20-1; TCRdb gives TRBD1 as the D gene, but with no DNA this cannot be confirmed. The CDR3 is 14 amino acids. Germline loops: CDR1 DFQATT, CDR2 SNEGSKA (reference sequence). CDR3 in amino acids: CSARDRGFRYEQYF.

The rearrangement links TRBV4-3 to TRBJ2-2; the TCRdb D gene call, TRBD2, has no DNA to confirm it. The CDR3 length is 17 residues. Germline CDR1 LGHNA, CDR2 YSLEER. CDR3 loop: CASSQTMAGWNTGELFF.

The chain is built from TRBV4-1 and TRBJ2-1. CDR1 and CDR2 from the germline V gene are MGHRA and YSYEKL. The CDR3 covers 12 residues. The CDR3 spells CASSHSTVAQFF.

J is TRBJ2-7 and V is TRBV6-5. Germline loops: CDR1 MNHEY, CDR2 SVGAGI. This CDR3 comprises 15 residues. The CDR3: CASSYEAKGNDEQYF.

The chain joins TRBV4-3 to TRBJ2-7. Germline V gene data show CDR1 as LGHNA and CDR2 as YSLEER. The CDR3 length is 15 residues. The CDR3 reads CASSQAEDASYEQYF.

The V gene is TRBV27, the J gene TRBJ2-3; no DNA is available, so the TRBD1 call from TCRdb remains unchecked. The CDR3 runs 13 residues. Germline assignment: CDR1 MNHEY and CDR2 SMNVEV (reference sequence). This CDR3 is CASSFQGPDTQYF.

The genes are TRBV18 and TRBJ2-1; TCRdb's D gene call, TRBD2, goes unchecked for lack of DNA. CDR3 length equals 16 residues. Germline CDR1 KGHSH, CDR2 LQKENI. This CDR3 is CASTVGTSGSVNEQFF. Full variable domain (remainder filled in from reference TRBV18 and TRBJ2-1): NAGVMQNPRHLVRRRGQEARLRCSPMKGHSHVYWYRQLPEEGLKFMVYLQKENIIDESGMPKERFSAEFPKEGPSILRIQQVVRGDSAAYFCASTVGTSGSVNEQFFGPGTRLTVL.

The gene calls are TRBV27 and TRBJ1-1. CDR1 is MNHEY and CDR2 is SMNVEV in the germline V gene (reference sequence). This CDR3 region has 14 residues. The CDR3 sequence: CASSRGGGNGEAFF.

The CDR3 loop is CASSLRNYGYTF. The V and J genes are TRBV5-6 and TRBJ1-2. Per germline, CDR1 SGHDT and CDR2 YYEEEE. The CDR3 contains 12 residues.

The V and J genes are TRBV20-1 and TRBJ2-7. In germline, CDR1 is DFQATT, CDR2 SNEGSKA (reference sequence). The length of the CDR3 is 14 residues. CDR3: CSARESVTDYEQYF.

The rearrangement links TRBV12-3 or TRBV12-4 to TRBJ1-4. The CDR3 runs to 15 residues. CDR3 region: CASKSGWTTNEKLFF.

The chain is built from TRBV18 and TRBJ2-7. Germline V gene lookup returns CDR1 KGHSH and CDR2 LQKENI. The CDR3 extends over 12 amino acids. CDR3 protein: CASSPLTSEQYF.

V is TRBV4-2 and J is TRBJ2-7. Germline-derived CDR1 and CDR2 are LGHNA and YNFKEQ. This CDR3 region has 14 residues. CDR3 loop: CASSHVGWGYEQYF.